This TCR beta chain was obtained from a study of beta chain features in type 1 diabetes. Study-level results: Type 1 diabetes patients had TCRB CDR3s that were shorter (moderately but significantly so) in all four CD4+ subsets. PCR might pick shorter templates more often, in the same way for patients and controls. Insertions at VDJ junctions were less frequent in type 1 diabetes patients. These patients also deleted more nucleotides at the same junctions.

Trimming cost V 1 base and J 2 bases, with 11 bases left between them. The CDR3 is 16 residues long. The germline V gene encodes CDR1 MNHEY and CDR2 SMNVEV (reference sequence). Worth noting for this clone: The antigen is undetermined.

The study reverse transcribed the entire isolated RNA, so it sequenced expressed TCRB transcripts. Generated by immunoSEQ multiplex PCR, the TCRdb table keeps only in-frame clones and is missing some. The profile covers 200,000 to 300,000 clones, with roughly 20% appearing a single time and around 0.028% taken by the ten largest. The chain is built from TRBV27 and TRBJ1-4, with a tentative D call TRBD1 (5 bases). The sequence came from a woman between 40 and 55 years old with type 1 diabetes. Sequencing was done on a sample of naive CD4+ T cells from blood. Written as DNA, the CDR3 is TGTGCCAGCAGTTTATTGGGGGGTTGGACTAATGAAAAACTGTTTTTT. As protein: CASSLLGGWTNEKLFF.